A single sample is the source of the 27 T cell receptor beta chains below, sequenced in a study of STAT5B mutations in CD4+ large granular lymphocyte leukemia. TCRdb's copy holds only in-frame clones and misses some; the assay was immunoSEQ multiplex PCR. The sample lists around 31,000 clones; approximately 74% were seen once. The sequenced sample was CD4+ T cells from blood buffy coats. The receptors were gathered from a human donor in good health.

Only a few counts were recorded for this clone. The V call is TRBV15, the J call TRBJ1-5; D remains ambiguous. The CDR3 extends over 15 amino acids. CDR1 is LNHNV, CDR2 YYDKDF, per germline (reference sequence). The V end lost 3 bases, the J end lost 1 base, and 10 bases lay between the germline ends. The CDR3: CATSSVGGSNQPQHF. The CDR3 DNA sequence: TGTGCCACCAGCAGTGTAGGAGGGAGCAATCAGCCCCAGCATTTT.

In this sample, this clone turned up once. For the CDR3, the DNA is TGTGCCAGCAGCACATTACGGAATCTAGAGACCCAGTACTTC. It encodes CASSTLRNLETQYF. The chain recombines TRBV11-2 with TRBJ2-5; no clear D. Deletions cut 5 bases from V and 4 bases from J, with 14 bases between. CDR1 SGHAT and CDR2 FQNNGV come from the germline V gene. The CDR3 is made up of 14 amino acids.

V and J are TRBV19 and TRBJ2-7, with 11 bases identical to TRBD1. With V trimmed by 5 bases and J by 3 bases, 6 bases remained unmatched. The CDR3 is 15 amino acids. The germline V gene has CDR1 LNHDA and CDR2 SQIVND (reference sequence). The chain's CDR3 is CASSPRTGGLYEQYF. Here the CDR3 DNA reads TGTGCCAGTAGTCCCCGGACAGGGGGCCTCTACGAGCAGTACTTC. Based on the CDR3 plus reference TRBV19 and TRBJ2-7, the full variable domain is DGGITQSPKYLFRKEGQNVTLSCEQNLNHDAMYWYRQDPGQGLRLIYYSQIVNDFQKGDIAEGYSVSREKKESFPLTVTSAQKNPTAFYLCASSPRTGGLYEQYFGPGTRLTVT.

This clone was observed a handful of times. The chain is built from TRBV7-6 and TRBJ1-5, with D maybe TRBD1 (6 bases). V was pared by 2 bases and J by 5 bases, with 13 bases between. Germline V gene lookup returns CDR1 SGHVS and CDR2 FNYEAQ. This CDR3 comprises 15 residues. In DNA, the CDR3 is TGTGCCAGCAGCTTAATCGAGGGGGGCGATCAGCCCCAGCATTTT. Amino acids: CASSLIEGGDQPQHF.

This chain uses TRBV28 with TRBJ2-5; maybe TRBD2 (7 bases). V was shortened by 7 bases and J by 6 bases, with 12 bases between the two germline ends. This CDR3 is 12 amino acids long. Germline values: CDR1 MDHEN, CDR2 SYDVKM. CDR3 nucleotide sequence: TGTGCCAGCAAGGAGGGGGGGCAGACCCAGTACTTC. Its protein product is CASKEGGQTQYF.

The CDR3 region is CASSDRGYTEAFF. The CDR3 DNA reads as TGTGCCAGCAGTGACAGGGGATACACTGAAGCTTTCTTT. The rearrangement links TRBV2 to TRBJ1-1, with D possibly matching TRBD1 (6 bases). CDR1 SNHLY and CDR2 FYNNEI come from the germline V gene. Trimming pared 3 bases from V and 3 bases from J, leaving 8 bases between. The CDR3 extends over 13 amino acids.

The V and J genes are TRBV7-9 and TRBJ1-2; D unclear. The CDR3 has 14 amino acids. CDR1 and CDR2 from the germline V gene are SEHNR and FQNEAQ (reference sequence). Trimming took off 5 bases at V and 7 bases at J, with 17 bases between the two ends. DNA of the CDR3: TGTGCCAGCAGCCTAATCATCGGTTCGGGTGGCTACACCTTC. Its protein product is CASSLIIGSGGYTF.

V is TRBV28 and J is TRBJ1-2, with 7 bases aligning to TRBD1. With 4 bases clipped from V and 4 bases from J, the junction kept 9 bases outside the gene matches. Germline lookup yields CDR1 MDHEN and CDR2 SYDVKM. The CDR3 is 15 residues long. CDR3 in DNA: TGTGCCAGCAGTTCCCGACAGGGAGGGACCTATGGCTACACCTTC. Translated, it gives CASSSRQGGTYGYTF.

This chain connects TRBV19 to TRBJ1-1, with D perhaps TRBD1 (5 bases). Germline-derived CDR1 and CDR2 are LNHDA and SQIVND (reference sequence). CDR3 length: 13 residues. Trimming shortened V by 5 bases and J by 4 bases, and 11 bases separated the two germline ends. The CDR3 here is CASSEGPSTEAFF. In DNA form, the CDR3 reads TGTGCCAGTAGTGAGGGGCCTAGCACTGAAGCTTTCTTT.

The V and J genes are TRBV5-6 and TRBJ2-5, with D maybe TRBD2 (5 bases). Germline V lookup: CDR1 SGHDT, CDR2 YYEEEE. Trimming pared 4 bases from V and 2 bases from J, leaving 18 bases between. CDR3 length: 16 amino acids. The CDR3 sequence: CASSRRTERAQETQYF. The DNA of the CDR3 is TGTGCCAGCAGCCGGCGGACGGAGAGGGCGCAAGAGACCCAGTACTTC.

In regard to this clone: An end of the junction does not agree with germline; a read error may underlie this. The CDR3 sequence is CASSLANGLAGDGETQYF. For the CDR3, the DNA is TGTGCTAGCAGCTTAGCGAACGGACTAGCGGGAGACGGAGAGACCCAGTACTTC. The chain links TRBV7-7 to TRBJ2-5; 13 bases fit TRBD2. The CDR3 is 18 residues long. Germline CDR1 SSHAT, CDR2 FNYEAQ (reference sequence).

V and J are TRBV29-1 and TRBJ2-7; tentatively, D is TRBD1 (5 bases). The CDR3 has 15 amino acids. Germline V gene sequence: CDR1 SQVTM, CDR2 ANQGSEA. Trimming shortened V by 7 bases and J by 0 bases, and 19 bases separated the two germline ends. CDR3 nucleotides: TGCAGCGCGAACACCGCTCAGGGATACTCCTACGAGCAGTACTTC. Protein: CSANTAQGYSYEQYF.

This clone was recorded once. The V and J genes are TRBV30 and TRBJ2-7, with 9 bases that match TRBD1. The CDR3 is made up of 13 amino acids. The V gene's germline CDR1 is GTSNPN and CDR2 SVGIG (reference sequence). J lost 3 bases, V lost 5 bases, and 5 bases had no gene match. CDR3 coding DNA: TGTGCCTGGGAACAGGGGGCCCACTACGAGCAGTACTTC. This encodes CAWEQGAHYEQYF.

The sample holds a few counts of this clone. The chain carries TRBV12-5 and TRBJ1-1; D not resolved. The germline V and J ends were trimmed by 3 bases and 1 base, with 6 bases remaining between them. The CDR3 is 13 residues long. Germline-derived CDR1 and CDR2 are LGHNT and FRNRAP. CDR3: CASGLEENTEAFF. CDR3 bases: TGTGCTAGTGGTTTAGAGGAGAACACTGAAGCTTTCTTT.

This chain uses TRBV7-9 with TRBJ2-7, with TRBD2 identical over 12 bases. V trimming: 1 base; J trimming: 0 bases; junction bases outside the gene matches: 10. The germline gives CDR1 SEHNR, CDR2 FQNEAQ (reference sequence). The CDR3 has 19 residues. Here the CDR3 DNA reads TGTGCCAGCAGCTTAGAGGTACTAGCGGGAGGCCGGCTCTCCTACGAGCAGTACTTC. It codes for CASSLEVLAGGRLSYEQYF.

A few counts support this clone. The chain is built from TRBV6-1 and TRBJ2-2; D possibly corresponds to TRBD1 (6 bases). With 5 bases removed from V and 4 bases from J, the gap between germline ends came to 11 bases. From germline, CDR1 is MNHNS and CDR2 SASEGT. This CDR3 has 14 amino acids. This CDR3 reads CASSQGQLTGELFF. CDR3 nucleotide sequence: TGTGCCAGCAGTCAAGGACAGCTCACCGGGGAGCTGTTTTTT.

The chain has TRBV7-8 and TRBJ2-5, with 7 bases fitting TRBD1. The V gene's germline CDR1 is SGHVS and CDR2 FQNEAQ. This CDR3 spans 15 amino acids. J lost 7 bases, V lost 4 bases, and 12 bases had no gene match. The CDR3 reads CASSSGGLRAGTQYF. Here the CDR3 DNA reads TGTGCCAGCAGCTCAGGGGGTCTAAGGGCTGGGACCCAGTACTTC. The full variable domain, rest sourced from reference TRBV7-8 and TRBJ2-5, is GAGVSQSPRYKVAKRGQDVALRCDPISGHVSLFWYQQALGQGPEFLTYFQNEAQLDKSGLPSDRFFAERPEGSVSTLKIQRTQQEDSAVYLCASSSGGLRAGTQYFGPGTRLLVL.

The V and J genes are TRBV28 and TRBJ1-5; 7 bases align to TRBD1. The germline V gene has CDR1 MDHEN and CDR2 SYDVKM. Losses at the gene ends were 2 bases for V and 2 bases for J; bases not matched to a gene: 3. The CDR3 spans 15 residues. Here the CDR3 DNA reads TGTGCCAGCAGTTTAGGAGGGGGCGGCAATCAGCCCCAGCATTTT. It translates to CASSLGGGGNQPQHF.

A few counts support this clone. This chain links TRBV5-6 with TRBJ1-1, with 7 positions matching TRBD1. In germline, CDR1 is SGHDT, CDR2 YYEEEE. This CDR3 is 13 amino acids long. V shed 0 bases and J 8 bases; nucleotides not matched to a gene: 4. In DNA, the CDR3 is TGTGCCAGCAGCTTGGCCTGGGACAGAGAAGCTTTCTTT. Encoded protein: CASSLAWDREAFF.

The table lists this clone with a count of one. The J gene is TRBJ2-1, the V gene TRBV18; a possible D gene is TRBD2 (6 bases). The CDR3 consists of 16 residues. Germline lookup yields CDR1 KGHSH and CDR2 LQKENI. Trimming removed 5 bases at V and 9 bases at J, with 23 bases between. DNA of the CDR3: TGTGCCAGCTCAATGTCTTGGGACTCCGGGGTCACTGAGCAGTTCTTC. It translates to CASSMSWDSGVTEQFF.

The chain uses TRBV30 and TRBJ2-1; 9 nucleotides agree with TRBD2. Unmatched junction bases numbered 9, after V lost 4 bases and J lost 5 bases. Germline V gives CDR1 GTSNPN, CDR2 SVGIG (reference sequence). The CDR3 extends over 15 amino acids. The CDR3 reads CAWIRSGRKNNEQFF. As DNA, the CDR3 is TGTGCCTGGATTAGGAGCGGGAGGAAAAACAATGAGCAGTTCTTC.

Only a few counts were recorded for this clone. The chain couples TRBV12-2 to TRBJ1-2; TRBD1, the D gene given by the table, was not confirmed from the DNA. TRBV12-2 is flagged as a pseudogene. The CDR3 spans 15 residues. CDR3: CASRLAPGQNYGYTF. In DNA form, the CDR3 reads TGTGCAAGTCGCTTAGCGCCGGGACAGAACTATGGCTACACCTTC.

The J gene is TRBJ2-7, the V gene TRBV6-1; no clear D gene. The germline V and J ends were trimmed by 2 bases and 8 bases, with 13 bases remaining between them. The CDR3 sequence is 13 residues long. Germline V gene data show CDR1 as MNHNS and CDR2 as SASEGT. CDR3 in amino acids: CASSEHSLFQQYV. The CDR3 coding sequence is TGTGCCAGCAGTGAACATAGCCTTTTTCAGCAGTACGTC.

The chain employs TRBV11-2 and TRBJ2-7; no reliable D call. Germline loops: CDR1 SGHAT, CDR2 FQNNGV. This CDR3 contains 12 residues. V lost 4 bases to trimming and J lost 2 bases, with 6 bases between them. The CDR3 protein is CASSSRPYEQYF. In nucleotides, the CDR3 is TGTGCCAGCAGCTCCCGCCCCTACGAGCAGTACTTC.

The V gene is TRBV28, the J gene TRBJ1-5; D unresolved. The V and J ends lost 3 bases and 7 bases respectively, with 13 bases between them. Germline V CDR1 and CDR2: MDHEN, SYDVKM. The CDR3 runs to 14 residues. CDR3 amino acids: CASSLEQPAQPQHF. The CDR3 coding sequence is TGTGCCAGCAGTTTGGAGCAGCCAGCCCAGCCCCAGCATTTT.

This clone was seen a few times. The sample carries other DNA sequences with the same CDR3. The chain links TRBV30 to TRBJ1-4; no definite D call. The CDR3 runs 12 residues. Trimming removed 2 bases from V and 5 bases from J, with 6 bases in between. From germline, CDR1 is GTSNPN and CDR2 SVGIG (reference sequence). The chain's CDR3 is CAWSRTNEKLFF. For the CDR3, the DNA is TGTGCCTGGAGTCGGACCAATGAAAAACTGTTTTTT.

This clone was counted once. This chain links TRBV10-3 with TRBJ2-1, with D tentatively TRBD1 or TRBD2 (6 bases each). Trimming pared 2 bases from V and 9 bases from J, leaving 17 bases between. CDR3 length: 15 residues. CDR1 and CDR2 (germline): ENHRY, SYGVKD. This CDR3 reads CAISEGGAVGGEQFF. Written as DNA, the CDR3 is TGTGCCATCAGTGAGGGAGGGGCCGTAGGGGGTGAGCAGTTCTTC.